The present T cell receptor (beta chain) was sequenced within a study of identical twins' blood T cells. The CDR3 runs to 13 residues. Trimming took 4 bases from V and 0 from J, leaving 6 bases between them. Looked up from germline, CDR1 is SEHNR and CDR2 is FQNEAQ (reference sequence). All three twin pairs grew up together with likely shared infections and vaccines. In its sample, this clonotype was seen many times. Each TCR cDNA library carried sample-specific barcodes on both ends. TCRdb reprocessed the 5' RACE reads with MiXCR, giving one entry per CDR3 protein. In the table there are hundreds of thousands of distinct CDR3 sequences, roughly 31% of which are singletons.

The TCR originated in a woman between 18 and 55 years old in good health. V is TRBV7-9 and J is TRBJ1-1; possibly TRBD1 for D (5 bases). Sequencing was done on a sample of PBMCs. The DNA of the CDR3 is TGTGCCAGCAGCTCGACAGTGAACACTGAAGCTTTCTTT. Protein: CASSSTVNTEAFF. Full variable domain (remainder filled in from reference TRBV7-9 and TRBJ1-1): DTGVSQNPRHKITKRGQNVTFRCDPISEHNRLYWYRQTLGQGPEFLTYFQNEAQLEKSRLLSDRFSAERPKGSFSTLEIQRTEQGDSAMYLCASSSTVNTEAFFGQGTRLTVV.